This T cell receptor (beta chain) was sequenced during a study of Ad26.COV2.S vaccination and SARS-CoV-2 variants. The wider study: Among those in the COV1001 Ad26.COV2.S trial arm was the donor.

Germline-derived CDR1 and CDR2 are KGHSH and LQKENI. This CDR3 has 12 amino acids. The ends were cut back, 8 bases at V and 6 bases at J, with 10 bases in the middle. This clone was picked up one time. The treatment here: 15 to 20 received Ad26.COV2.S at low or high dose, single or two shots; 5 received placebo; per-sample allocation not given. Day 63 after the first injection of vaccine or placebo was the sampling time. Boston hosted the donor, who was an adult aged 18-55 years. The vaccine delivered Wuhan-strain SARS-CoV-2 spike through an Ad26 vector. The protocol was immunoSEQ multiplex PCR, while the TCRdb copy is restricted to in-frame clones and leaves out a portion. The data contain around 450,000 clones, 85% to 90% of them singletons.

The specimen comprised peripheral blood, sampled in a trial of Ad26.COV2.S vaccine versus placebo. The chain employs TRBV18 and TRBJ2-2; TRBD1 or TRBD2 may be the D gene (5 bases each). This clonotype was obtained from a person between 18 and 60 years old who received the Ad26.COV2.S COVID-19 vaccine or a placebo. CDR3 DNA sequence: TGTGCCAGCCCCGGGGCGCCCGGGGAGCTGTTTTTT. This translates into CASPGAPGELFF.